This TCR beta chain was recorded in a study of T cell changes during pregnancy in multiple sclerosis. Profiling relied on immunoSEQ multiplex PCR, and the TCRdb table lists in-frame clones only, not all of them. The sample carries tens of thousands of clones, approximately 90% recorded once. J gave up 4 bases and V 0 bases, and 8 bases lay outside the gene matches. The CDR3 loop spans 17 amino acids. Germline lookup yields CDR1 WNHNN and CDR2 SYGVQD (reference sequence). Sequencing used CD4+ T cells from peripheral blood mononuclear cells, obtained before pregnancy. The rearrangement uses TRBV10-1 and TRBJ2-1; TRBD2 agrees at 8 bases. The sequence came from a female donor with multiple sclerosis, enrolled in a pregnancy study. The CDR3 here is CASSESAAGVTYNEQFF. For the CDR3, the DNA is TGCGCCAGCAGTGAGTCGGCAGCGGGAGTCACTTACAATGAGCAGTTCTTC.